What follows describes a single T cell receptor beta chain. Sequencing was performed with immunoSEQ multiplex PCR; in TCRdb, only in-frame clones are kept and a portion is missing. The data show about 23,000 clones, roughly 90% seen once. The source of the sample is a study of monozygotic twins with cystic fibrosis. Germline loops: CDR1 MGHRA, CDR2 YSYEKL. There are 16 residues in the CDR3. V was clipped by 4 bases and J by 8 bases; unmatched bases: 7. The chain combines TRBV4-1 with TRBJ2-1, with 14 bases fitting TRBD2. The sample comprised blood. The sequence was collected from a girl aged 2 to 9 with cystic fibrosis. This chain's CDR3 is CASSPTRLAGGHEQFF. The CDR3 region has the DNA TGCGCCAGCAGCCCGACCAGACTAGCGGGGGGGCATGAGCAGTTCTTC.